Below, 8 T cell receptor beta chains from the same sample are listed, as sequenced in a study of blood T cell repertoires in COVID-19. Only in-frame clones appear in the TCRdb table, and some are missing; sequencing was by immunoSEQ multiplex PCR. The sample carries about 240,000 clones, roughly 89% recorded once. Sequenced: PBMCs or T cells enriched from blood (not recorded which). The receptor set was obtained from a woman under 40 who had recovered from COVID-19.

This chain joins TRBV28 and TRBJ1-2; D is unresolved. V lost 6 bases to trimming and J lost 0 bases, with 8 bases between them. Germline V gives CDR1 MDHEN, CDR2 SYDVKM. This CDR3 contains 13 residues. CDR3 loop: CASRTRANYGYTF. The CDR3 nucleotides are TGTGCCAGCAGAACGAGGGCTAACTATGGCTACACCTTC.

This chain connects TRBV7-2 to TRBJ1-2; 11 positions match TRBD1. Per the germline V gene, CDR1 is SGHTA and CDR2 is FQGNSA. With V trimmed by 1 base and J by 7 bases, 5 bases remained unmatched. The CDR3 is made up of 15 amino acids. As DNA, the CDR3 is TGTGCCAGCAGCTTAGGGACAGGGGGCGCGGGTGGCTACACCTTC. Its translation is CASSLGTGGAGGYTF.

V usage is TRBV19 and J usage is TRBJ1-1, with TRBD1 as a possible D gene (5 bases). Germline CDR1 and CDR2: LNHDA and SQIVND (reference sequence). V was cut by 1 base and J by 0 bases, with 12 bases left in between. The CDR3 has 16 amino acids. CDR3 DNA sequence: TGTGCCAGTAGTATAGTCGAACAGGCCATGAACACTGAAGCTTTCTTT. Its protein is CASSIVEQAMNTEAFF.

The rearrangement joins TRBV11-2 to TRBJ2-1, with TRBD1 identical over 8 bases. Germline CDR1 is SGHAT and CDR2 is FQNNGV. Losses at the gene ends were 4 bases for V and 0 bases for J; bases not matched to a gene: 2. This CDR3 is 15 amino acids long. CDR3 region: CASSSDRGSYNEQFF. The CDR3 nucleotides read TGTGCCAGCAGCTCCGACAGGGGCTCCTACAATGAGCAGTTCTTC.

The rearrangement joins TRBV5-1 to TRBJ2-1; D possibly corresponds to TRBD2 (5 bases). Germline loops: CDR1 SGHRS, CDR2 YFSETQ. This CDR3 is 15 amino acids long. Trimming shortened V by 2 bases and J by 3 bases, and 12 bases separated the two germline ends. CDR3 region: CASSFTSAVYNEQFF. The CDR3 nucleotides are TGCGCCAGCAGCTTCACCTCAGCGGTCTACAATGAGCAGTTCTTC.

J is TRBJ2-7 and V is TRBV27; a weak D match, TRBD2 (5 bases). The CDR3 runs 16 residues. Germline CDR1 and CDR2: MNHEY and SMNVEV (reference sequence). The V and J ends lost 9 bases and 5 bases respectively, with 26 bases between them. The CDR3 sequence is CASRRERVGSSHEQYF. As DNA, the CDR3 is TGTGCCAGTCGTCGTGAGAGGGTTGGGTCTTCCCACGAGCAGTACTTC.

This chain links TRBV3-1 (or the pseudogene TRBV3-2) with TRBJ2-7; 12 positions agree with TRBD2. V was clipped by 4 bases and J by 0 bases; unmatched bases: 10. The CDR3 sequence is 18 residues long. Germline lookup yields CDR1 LGHDT and CDR2 YNNKEL (reference sequence). DNA of the CDR3: TGTGCCAGCAGCCCGGCCTCGCTAGCGGGGGGGGTCTCCTACGAGCAGTACTTC. It specifies CASSPASLAGGVSYEQYF.

This clone was observed once. This chain connects TRBV7-8 to TRBJ2-1, with a weak D call TRBD2 (5 bases). The V gene lost 5 bases and the J gene lost 5 bases, with 16 bases spanning the gap. This CDR3 has 15 residues. From germline, CDR1 is SGHVS and CDR2 FQNEAQ. The CDR3 sequence: CASSRTRVLNNEQFF. CDR3 sequence (DNA): TGTGCCAGCAGCCGAACTAGAGTCCTCAACAATGAGCAGTTCTTC.